The entry below describes one TCR beta chain. The antigen is not known. Described treatment: roughly 10-day PBMC culture with coronavirus spike peptide pools or control peptides (ViraFEST assay). The data stem from a study of vaccination and CD4 T cells after COVID-19. The ends lost 3 bases at V and 8 bases at J; junction bases unmatched: 7. The CDR3 has 14 residues. The Oncomine TCR Beta short-read assay was applied to DNA of cultured CD4+ T cells. TCRdb used MiXCR to reprocess the PCR reads, holding one entry per CDR3 protein. This repertoire shows 15,000 to 20,000 distinct CDR3 sequences, approximately 56% found once; its top ten account for about 7.2%.

Sequencing input: CD4+ T cells from blood, cultured in vitro. The TCR sequence derives from a human donor who had recovered from COVID-19. This chain connects TRBV12-3 or TRBV12-4 to TRBJ1-3, with 7 positions matching TRBD1. DNA of the CDR3: TGTGCCAGCAGTTTGGGCAGGGGGTCGCACACCATATATTTT. Encoded protein: CASSLGRGSHTIYF.